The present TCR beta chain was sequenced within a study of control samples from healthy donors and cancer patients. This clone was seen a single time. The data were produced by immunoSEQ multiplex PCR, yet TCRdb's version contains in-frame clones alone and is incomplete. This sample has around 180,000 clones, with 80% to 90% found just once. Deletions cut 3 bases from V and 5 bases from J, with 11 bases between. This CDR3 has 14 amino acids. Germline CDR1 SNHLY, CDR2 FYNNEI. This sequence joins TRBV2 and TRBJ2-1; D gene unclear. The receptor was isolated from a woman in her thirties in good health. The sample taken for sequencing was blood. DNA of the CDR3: TGTGCCAGCAGTGATATGGGTATTGACAATGAGCAGTTCTTC. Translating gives CASSDMGIDNEQFF.